This passage covers 30 T cell receptor beta chains from one sample sequenced in a study of patients and donors after allogeneic stem cell transplantation. TCRdb used MiXCR to reprocess the RT-PCR reads, holding one entry per CDR3 protein. The repertoire holds about 90,000 distinct CDR3 sequences, about 44% seen once, with approximately 66% in the top ten. The source material was blood, either unsorted or a sorted T cell fraction (not recorded which). These receptors were taken from a human donor who was either an allogeneic HSCT recipient or a stem cell or donor lymphocyte infusion donor (not recorded which). It is not recorded whose cells these are; they may come from a transplant donor.

V is TRBV20-1 and J is TRBJ2-3, with D possibly matching TRBD2 (6 bases). CDR3 length equals 14 residues. Germline V CDR1 and CDR2: DFQATT, SNEGSKA (reference sequence). The V and J ends lost 3 bases and 1 base respectively, with 11 bases between them. This CDR3 reads CSASPGTGTDTQYF. The DNA for the CDR3 is TGCAGTGCTAGCCCCGGGACTGGCACAGATACGCAGTATTTT.

The chain is built from TRBV12-3 or TRBV12-4 and TRBJ1-5; D ambiguous. The germline V and J ends were trimmed by 7 bases and 6 bases, with 13 bases remaining between them. The CDR3 spans 13 residues. CDR3 sequence: CASNWGVSQPQHF. CDR3 DNA: TGTGCCAGCAACTGGGGTGTGAGTCAGCCCCAGCATTTT.

The chain combines TRBV20-1 with TRBJ1-2, with D uncertain. V lost 3 bases, J lost 2 bases, and 10 bases lay in between. The length of the CDR3 is 13 residues. The germline CDR1 and CDR2 sequences are DFQATT and SNEGSKA (reference sequence). The CDR3 spells CSASLAVNYGYTF. The CDR3 nucleotides are TGCAGTGCTAGCTTGGCGGTAAACTATGGCTACACCTTC.

This chain joins TRBV7-8 and TRBJ1-3, with TRBD1 identical over 7 bases. Germline V gene data show CDR1 as SGHVS and CDR2 as FQNEAQ. The CDR3 loop spans 16 amino acids. J gave up 0 bases and V 0 bases, and 2 bases lay outside the gene matches. CDR3 sequence reads: CASSLAAGGSGNTIYF. CDR3 sequence (DNA): TGTGCCAGCAGCTTAGCCGCAGGGGGCTCTGGAAACACCATATATTTT.

In DNA form, the CDR3 reads TGTGCCAGCAGTTTAACCGGGAGGGTACACTACGAGCAGTACTTC. It codes for CASSLTGRVHYEQYF. The rearrangement links TRBV27 to TRBJ2-7; 8 nucleotides align to TRBD2. From germline, CDR1 is MNHEY and CDR2 SMNVEV (reference sequence). The ends lost 2 bases at V and 3 bases at J; junction bases unmatched: 6. The CDR3 is 15 amino acids.

This clonotype came up a few times. The V call is TRBV7-6, the J call TRBJ1-1; no clear D. The CDR3 covers 15 residues. Germline values: CDR1 SGHVS, CDR2 FNYEAQ. The V and J ends lost 5 bases and 3 bases respectively, with 16 bases between them. DNA of the CDR3: TGTGCCAGCAGCAAGGGAGTTTGGCTGGACACTGAAGCTTTCTTT. Encoded protein: CASSKGVWLDTEAFF. Full variable domain (remainder filled in from reference TRBV7-6 and TRBJ1-1): GAGVSQSPRYKVTKRGQDVALRCDPISGHVSLYWYRQALGQGPEFLTYFNYEAQQDKSGLPNDRFSAERPEGSISTLTIQRTEQRDSAMYRCASSKGVWLDTEAFFGQGTRLTVV.

The chain is built from TRBV5-1 and TRBJ1-3; D unresolved. The CDR3 extends over 16 amino acids. V was clipped by 0 bases and J by 4 bases, with 14 bases between them. Germline CDR1 is SGHRS and CDR2 is YFSETQ. The CDR3 protein is CASSLGGPDSGNTIYF. The DNA for the CDR3 is TGCGCCAGCAGCTTGGGAGGGCCGGATTCAGGAAACACCATATATTTT.

The gene calls are TRBV29-1 and TRBJ1-1, with TRBD1 as a possible D gene (5 bases). V dropped 2 bases and J dropped 6 bases, with 19 bases sitting between them. This CDR3 has 15 amino acids. CDR1 is SQVTM, CDR2 ANQGSEA, per germline. The CDR3 protein is CSVETSLGGNAEAFF. The CDR3 coding sequence is TGCAGCGTTGAAACTAGTTTGGGGGGAAATGCTGAAGCTTTCTTT.

The rearrangement links TRBV20-1 to TRBJ1-1, with 9 bases lining up with TRBD1. Per the germline V gene, CDR1 is DFQATT and CDR2 is SNEGSKA (reference sequence). CDR3 size: 15 residues. V lost 6 bases and J lost 7; bases outside the gene matches: 15. The CDR3 here is CSATTGQGTTNEAFF. CDR3 coding DNA: TGCAGTGCCACCACCGGACAGGGGACAACAAATGAAGCTTTCTTT.

This chain links TRBV7-9 with TRBJ1-6; 11 nucleotides line up with TRBD1. J lost 7 bases, V lost 3 bases, and 8 bases had no gene match. The length of the CDR3 is 17 residues. CDR1 is SEHNR, CDR2 FQNEAQ, per germline (reference sequence). CDR3 DNA sequence: TGTGCCAGCAGCTTTACGGGACAGGGGGTCGCCAATTCACCCCTCCACTTT. It yields the protein CASSFTGQGVANSPLHF. The complete variable domain, with remaining parts taken from reference TRBV7-9 and TRBJ1-6, reads DTGVSQNPRHKITKRGQNVTFRCDPISEHNRLYWYRQTLGQGPEFLTYFQNEAQLEKSRLLSDRFSAERPKGSFSTLEIQRTEQGDSAMYLCASSFTGQGVANSPLHFGNGTRLTVT.

V is TRBV7-2 and J is TRBJ1-5; D is unclear. Germline loops: CDR1 SGHTA, CDR2 FQGNSA. This CDR3 comprises 15 residues. Trimming pared 1 base from V and 0 bases from J, leaving 7 bases between. The CDR3 loop reads CASSLGVRSNQPQHF. The CDR3 DNA reads as TGTGCCAGCAGCTTAGGGGTTCGTAGCAATCAGCCCCAGCATTTT.

J is TRBJ2-2 and V is TRBV3-1; 9 bases align to TRBD2. Germline CDR1 LGHDT, CDR2 YNNKEL (reference sequence). The V segment lost 2 bases and the J segment 6 bases; nucleotides outside the gene matches: 7. The CDR3 runs 16 residues. CDR3 residues: CASSQQTSGRAGELFF. DNA of the CDR3: TGTGCCAGCAGCCAACAGACTAGCGGTCGGGCCGGGGAGCTGTTTTTT. The variable domain in full, completed from reference TRBV3-1 and TRBJ2-2, reads DTAVSQTPKYLVTQMGNDKSIKCEQNLGHDTMYWYKQDSKKFLKIMFSYNNKELIINETVPNRFSPKSPDKAHLNLHINSLELGDSAVYFCASSQQTSGRAGELFFGEGSRLTVL.

The rearrangement joins TRBV28 to TRBJ2-2; 7 bases fit TRBD2. Germline V CDR1 and CDR2: MDHEN, SYDVKM. CDR3 length equals 18 residues. V shed 10 bases, J shed 0 bases, and the junction held 17 bases outside the gene matches. CDR3 nucleotides: TGTGCCACCATAGGGGACTACCGAGCCTTAACGAACACCGGGGAGCTGTTTTTT. It yields the protein CATIGDYRALTNTGELFF.

This clonotype was seen only a few times. This rearrangement joins TRBV5-6 to TRBJ2-1; no definite D call. The CDR3 contains 9 residues. The germline CDR1 and CDR2 sequences are SGHDT and YYEEEE. Trimming took 8 bases from V and 8 from J, leaving 5 bases between them. The CDR3 sequence is CASGYEQFF. The CDR3 DNA reads as TGTGCCAGTGGATATGAGCAGTTCTTC. The full variable domain, with the rest looked up from reference TRBV5-6 and TRBJ2-1, is DAGVTQSPTHLIKTRGQQVTLRCSPKSGHDTVSWYQQALGQGPQFIFQYYEEEERQRGNFPDRFSGHQFPNYSSELNVNALLLGDSALYLCASGYEQFFGPGTRLTVL.

This clonotype appeared a few times. This chain uses TRBV6-2 or TRBV6-3 with TRBJ1-1; D is possibly TRBD1 (6 bases). With 2 bases removed from V and 3 bases from J, the gap between germline ends came to 13 bases. The CDR3 loop spans 15 amino acids. The germline V gene encodes CDR1 MNHEY and CDR2 SVGEGT. The CDR3 sequence: CASSYRPYRDTEAFF. For the CDR3, the DNA is TGTGCCAGCAGTTACAGGCCCTACAGGGACACTGAAGCTTTCTTT.

The genes are TRBV4-1 and TRBJ1-5, with D hard to call. Germline V gene data show CDR1 as MGHRA and CDR2 as YSYEKL. V was shortened by 0 bases and J by 9 bases, with 15 bases between the two germline ends. The CDR3 spans 15 residues. This CDR3 is CASSQDHGWGSPQHF. For the CDR3, the DNA is TGCGCCAGCAGCCAAGATCACGGGTGGGGATCGCCCCAGCATTTT.

The chain carries TRBV6-2 or TRBV6-3 and TRBJ2-5; D ambiguous. This CDR3 contains 14 residues. CDR1 is MNHEY, CDR2 SVGEGT, per germline. Trimming removed 0 bases at V and 5 bases at J, with 10 bases between. For the CDR3, the DNA is TGTGCCAGCAGTTACTCCTGGGTCGGGGAGACCCAGTACTTC. Translated, it gives CASSYSWVGETQYF.

J is TRBJ1-1 and V is TRBV4-3, with D tentatively TRBD1 (6 bases). The ends were cut back, 0 bases at V and 0 bases at J, with 17 bases in the middle. The CDR3 consists of 18 residues. Germline CDR1 reads LGHNA; CDR2 reads YSLEER. CDR3 protein: CASSQDRDSQGLNTEAFF. The CDR3 DNA reads TGCGCCAGCAGCCAAGATCGGGACTCCCAGGGGCTGAACACTGAAGCTTTCTTT.

The chain recombines TRBV9 with TRBJ1-4, with 11 nucleotides matching TRBD1. CDR3 length: 15 amino acids. J was trimmed by 5 bases and V by 3 bases; bases with no gene match: 3. CDR1 SGDLS and CDR2 YYNGEE come from the germline V gene. The CDR3 DNA reads as TGTGCCAGCAGCGCCGGGGACAGGGGGAATGAAAAACTGTTTTTT. This encodes CASSAGDRGNEKLFF.

The chain has TRBV12-3 or TRBV12-4 and TRBJ2-4; D is unresolved. The CDR3 totals 15 residues. With 5 bases removed from V and 3 bases from J, the gap between germline ends came to 14 bases. The CDR3 bases are TGTGCCAGCAGTAATAGACCCCAAGACAAAAACATTCAGTACTTC. Translating it yields CASSNRPQDKNIQYF.

This clonotype has just one count. J is TRBJ1-5 and V is TRBV28; D not certain. V gave up 5 bases and J gave up 7 bases, with 6 bases separating them. Looked up from germline, CDR1 is MDHEN and CDR2 is SYDVKM. The CDR3 is made up of 11 amino acids. CDR3 DNA sequence: TGTGCCAGCAGTACATCACAGCCCCAGCATTTT. Translation gives CASSTSQPQHF.

CDR3 in amino acids: CASSLDPRNTEAFF. CDR3 sequence (DNA): TGTGCCAGCAGCCTCGATCCGAGGAACACTGAAGCTTTCTTT. This chain links TRBV11-1 with TRBJ1-1; D ambiguous. This CDR3 has 14 residues. The V and J ends lost 5 bases and 1 base respectively, with 11 bases between them. Per germline, CDR1 SGHAT and CDR2 FQDESV (reference sequence).

The CDR3, as DNA: TGTGCCAGCAGCGTTGGGGACAGGGTCGATCAGCCCCAGCATTTT. Translation gives CASSVGDRVDQPQHF. The rearrangement links TRBV7-9 to TRBJ1-5; TRBD1 agrees at 9 bases. The CDR3 runs to 15 residues. V shed 5 bases, J shed 5 bases, and the junction held 7 bases outside the gene matches. Germline CDR1 SEHNR, CDR2 FQNEAQ (reference sequence).

This clonotype was found a few times. V usage is TRBV15 and J usage is TRBJ1-3; 12 nucleotides align to TRBD1. Germline V gene data show CDR1 as LNHNV and CDR2 as YYDKDF (reference sequence). Trimming took 4 bases from V and 6 from J; bases not matched to a gene: 4. The CDR3 loop spans 15 amino acids. DNA for the CDR3: TGTGCCACCAGCACTCGGGACAGGGGGCAAAACACCATATATTTT. It translates to CATSTRDRGQNTIYF.

The chain links TRBV6-5 to TRBJ1-2; no firm D call. This CDR3 has 15 residues. V was clipped by 2 bases and J by 4 bases, with 14 bases between them. Germline V gene lookup returns CDR1 MNHEY and CDR2 SVGAGI. The CDR3, as DNA: TGTGCCAGCAGTTACGGGTCCAGTTATTTCTATGGCTACACCTTC. Amino acids: CASSYGSSYFYGYTF.

This rearrangement joins TRBV20-1 to TRBJ2-3; D is unresolved. This CDR3 spans 12 amino acids. V dropped 6 bases and J dropped 4 bases, with 11 bases sitting between them. The germline CDR1 and CDR2 sequences are DFQATT and SNEGSKA (reference sequence). CDR3: CSAPLWADTQYF. CDR3 bases: TGCAGTGCGCCATTGTGGGCAGATACGCAGTATTTT.

With regard to this clonotype: This is likely a read error, given that the CDR3 carries no conserved phenylalanine or tryptophan at its end. The gene calls are TRBV6-2 or TRBV6-3 and TRBJ1-5, with TRBD1 identical over 7 bases. CDR1 MNHEY and CDR2 SVGEGT come from the germline V gene. The V gene end was trimmed by 2 bases and the J gene end by 7 bases; junction bases not matched to a gene: 8. This CDR3 region has 15 residues. The CDR3 protein is CASSYTGTEAQPQHL. The CDR3, as DNA: TGTGCCAGCAGTTACACGGGGACAGAAGCGCAGCCCCAGCATTTG.

This rearrangement joins TRBV5-1 to TRBJ1-3; D ambiguous. Looked up from germline, CDR1 is SGHRS and CDR2 is YFSETQ. The CDR3 spans 13 residues. Trimming pared 0 bases from V and 10 bases from J, leaving 11 bases between. In nucleotides, the CDR3 is TGCGCCAGCAGCTTGGAATTCGGGTCAACCATATATTTT. This gives the protein CASSLEFGSTIYF.

This chain links TRBV20-1 with TRBJ2-2; D gene unclear. Germline CDR1 DFQATT, CDR2 SNEGSKA (reference sequence). V shed 6 bases and J shed 2 bases, with 13 bases lying between them. The CDR3 covers 14 residues. The CDR3 region is CSAHTRSNTGELFF. CDR3 in DNA: TGCAGTGCACATACCCGGAGTAACACCGGGGAGCTGTTTTTT.

This clonotype was detected a few times. This chain's CDR3 is CASSPDSYNQPQHF. Here the CDR3 DNA reads TGTGCCAGCAGCCCAGACAGTTACAATCAGCCCCAGCATTTT. The chain combines TRBV7-2 with TRBJ1-5; D is possibly TRBD1 (5 bases). Trimming stripped 5 bases from V and 3 bases from J, with 11 bases between. Germline-derived CDR1 and CDR2 are SGHTA and FQGNSA. The length of the CDR3 is 14 residues.